This TCR beta chain was profiled in a study of cytomegalovirus exposure and HLA in healthy donors. About the research overall: Among the 398 genotyped donors, around 85% were placed in the Caucasian-associated ancestry cluster.

The CDR3 runs to 13 residues. The primer mix had 60 Vbeta and 13 Jbeta primers. Data came from immunoSEQ multiplex PCR; TCRdb stores just in-frame clones and leaves some out. Here the sample spans 210,000 or so clones, around 85% being singletons. The clonotype originates from a human donor in good health. The V gene is TRBV1, the J gene TRBJ1-4. TRBV1 is tagged as a pseudogene. The sample consisted of PBMCs. The chain's CDR3 is CTSSPPRLRSLFF. The CDR3 DNA reads TGCACCAGCAGCCCCCCTCGCCTGAGATCTCTGTTTTTT.